One and the same sample provided the 24 T cell receptor beta chains below, sequenced in a study of regulatory T cells in long-lasting Graves disease. Arm-PCR of CDR3 regions with iRepertoire HTBI primers generated TCR beta libraries. TCRdb re-derived calls from the multiplex PCR reads in MiXCR, one entry per CDR3 protein. The table has 600,000 to 650,000 distinct CDR3 sequences, around 17% seen once. Time point meaning: newly diagnosed GD, antithyroid drugs for less than 3 months. PBMC-extracted RNA yielded the TCR library. The same specimen was also included in a second study, on T cells in Graves' hyperthyroidism and ophthalmopathy.

The sequencing here drew on peripheral blood mononuclear cells (PBMCs), taken at new diagnosis, from a patient treated with antithyroid drugs. These receptors originate from a young woman with Graves disease.

This clonotype was seen repeatedly, ten times or more. V gene TRBV3-1 combines with J gene TRBJ1-1; unclear D gene. CDR1 and CDR2 (germline): LGHDT, YNNKEL (reference sequence). The V and J ends lost 1 base and 1 base respectively, with 7 bases between them. CDR3 length equals 14 residues. Here the CDR3 reads CASSQGVQNTEAFF. CDR3 nucleotide sequence: TGTGCCAGCAGCCAAGGCGTACAGAACACTGAAGCTTTCTTT.

The chain combines TRBV6-2 or TRBV6-3 with TRBJ2-1; 8 nucleotides agree with TRBD2. CDR3 length: 16 residues. CDR1 and CDR2 from the germline V gene are MNHEY and SVGEGT. Unmatched junction bases numbered 9, after V lost 4 bases and J lost 4 bases. CDR3 nucleotide sequence: TGTGCCAGCAGTTTAGATAGCGGGATAGGGTACAATGAGCAGTTCTTC. The encoded protein is CASSLDSGIGYNEQFF.

This rearrangement joins TRBV6-1 to TRBJ2-6; TRBD1 matches 8 bases. The V gene end was trimmed by 6 bases and the J gene end by 6 bases; junction bases not matched to a gene: 7. This CDR3 region has 15 residues. Germline V gene data show CDR1 as MNHNS and CDR2 as SASEGT. In DNA, the CDR3 is TGTGCCAGCAGCGCGGGGACAGGAGAGGCCAACGTCCTGACTTTC. This encodes CASSAGTGEANVLTF.

In its sample, this clonotype was seen many times. DNA for the CDR3: TGTGCCAGCACCAAAGGGGGAACTAGCACAGATACGCAGTATTTT. As protein: CASTKGGTSTDTQYF. The chain links TRBV12-3 or TRBV12-4 to TRBJ2-3, with TRBD1 as a possible D gene (6 bases). This CDR3 has 15 amino acids. V lost 7 bases and J lost 0, with 14 bases in between.

This clonotype was counted ten times or more. The chain uses TRBV7-2 and TRBJ1-2, with D unclear. The germline CDR1 and CDR2 sequences are SGHTA and FQGNSA. Trimming stripped 1 base from V and 0 bases from J, with 9 bases between. The CDR3 is made up of 15 amino acids. The CDR3 is CASSLDSVSNYGYTF. The CDR3, as DNA: TGTGCCAGCAGCTTAGACAGTGTGTCTAACTATGGCTACACCTTC.

About this clonotype: This sequence may be a read error, since a much larger clone differs from it by one base. This CDR3 is CASSSPSLIRFRLNTEAFF. CDR3 DNA sequence: TGTGCCAGCAGTTCACCATCCCTGATCAGGTTCCGACTGAACACTGAAGCTTTCTTT. This chain links TRBV28 with TRBJ1-1, with D hard to call. Germline V gene data show CDR1 as MDHEN and CDR2 as SYDVKM. The CDR3 contains 19 residues. The ends were cut back, 4 bases at V and 0 bases at J, with 24 bases in the middle. Full variable domain (outside the CDR3, taken from reference TRBV28 and TRBJ1-1): DVKVTQSSRYLVKRTGEKVFLECVQDMDHENMFWYRQDPGLGLRLIYFSYDVKMKEKGDIPEGYSVSREKKERFSLILESASTNQTSMYLCASSSPSLIRFRLNTEAFFGQGTRLTVV.

This clonotype was seen a handful of times. The genes are TRBV18 and TRBJ1-5; D may be TRBD1 (5 bases). There are 15 residues in the CDR3. The V and J ends lost 0 bases and 5 bases respectively, with 11 bases between them. Germline CDR1 and CDR2: KGHSH and LQKENI. The DNA for the CDR3 is TGTGCCAGCTCACCACCGGGGGGGAGGGATCAGCCCCAGCATTTT. This translates into CASSPPGGRDQPQHF.

This clonotype occurred many times. The genes are TRBV30 and TRBJ2-1, with 8 bases lining up with TRBD1. The germline gives CDR1 GTSNPN, CDR2 SVGIG (reference sequence). There are 11 residues in the CDR3. Trimming cost V 7 bases and J 7 bases; bases outside gene matches: 3. The chain's CDR3 is CAFRGRNEQFF. The CDR3 DNA sequence: TGTGCCTTCAGGGGGCGTAATGAGCAGTTCTTC.

This clonotype was counted ten times or more. The chain uses TRBV6-5 and TRBJ1-5; D gene ambiguous. Germline CDR1 MNHEY, CDR2 SVGAGI. The CDR3 sequence is 16 residues long. Between the trimmed V and J ends, which lost 0 bases and 2 bases, there was a span of 11 bases. The CDR3 DNA is TGTGCCAGCAGTTACTCGAGGGTCTTTGGCAATCAGCCCCAGCATTTT. Amino acid sequence: CASSYSRVFGNQPQHF.

The sample holds many counts of this clonotype. The rearrangement joins TRBV28 to TRBJ2-1; D unclear. With 10 bases removed from V and 0 bases from J, the gap between germline ends came to 7 bases. The CDR3 runs to 12 residues. CDR1 MDHEN and CDR2 SYDVKM come from the germline V gene. CDR3 sequence: CATTSSYNEQFF. The CDR3 DNA follows: TGTGCCACAACAAGCTCCTACAATGAGCAGTTCTTC.

This clonotype has ten or more counts. The rearrangement uses TRBV24-1 and TRBJ2-5; TRBD1 is a possible D gene (5 bases). The CDR3 covers 15 residues. Germline lookup yields CDR1 KGHDR and CDR2 SFDVKD. V lost 0 bases, J lost 2 bases, and 9 bases lay in between. DNA for the CDR3: TGTGCCACCAGTGATTTGACAGGTGATCAAGAGACCCAGTACTTC. Translation: CATSDLTGDQETQYF.

This clonotype was counted ten times or more. The CDR3 here is CASSLERGRGGYTF. The CDR3 DNA follows: TGTGCCAGCAGTTTGGAAAGGGGGAGGGGTGGCTACACCTTC. The chain couples TRBV27 to TRBJ1-2; D possibly corresponds to TRBD1 (6 bases). Germline loops: CDR1 MNHEY, CDR2 SMNVEV (reference sequence). V was trimmed by 3 bases and J by 7 bases, leaving 15 bases between them. This CDR3 region has 14 residues.

This clonotype was detected ten times or more. The rearrangement uses TRBV7-2 and TRBJ1-1, with D perhaps TRBD1 (5 bases). V was clipped by 5 bases and J by 7 bases, with 14 bases between them. The germline CDR1 and CDR2 sequences are SGHTA and FQGNSA. The CDR3 has 13 amino acids. The CDR3 loop is CASSPPGADEAFF. The CDR3 nucleotides read TGTGCCAGCAGCCCCCCTGGGGCAGATGAAGCTTTCTTT.

This clonotype was counted ten times or more. The rearrangement uses TRBV28 and TRBJ1-2; a possible D gene is TRBD1 (5 bases). The germline gives CDR1 MDHEN, CDR2 SYDVKM. Trimming took off 6 bases at V and 6 bases at J, with 14 bases between the two ends. CDR3 length equals 13 residues. The DNA of the CDR3 is TGTGCCAGCAGCTCTGGACAACCCAATGGCTACACCTTC. This codes for CASSSGQPNGYTF.

As concerns this clonotype: The final CDR3 position lacks the conserved phenylalanine or tryptophan, pointing to a likely read error. The J gene is TRBJ2-1, the V gene TRBV11-2, with TRBD1 as a possible D gene (6 bases). Germline CDR1 SGHAT, CDR2 FQNNGV. The CDR3 has 16 amino acids. V was pared by 2 bases and J by 0 bases, with 11 bases between. The CDR3 is CASSLTTGSSYNEQFL. The CDR3 DNA follows: TGTGCCAGCAGCTTAACCACAGGGAGCTCCTACAATGAGCAGTTCCTC.

The chain employs TRBV25-1 and TRBJ2-7; 7 nucleotides align to TRBD2. The V gene's germline CDR1 is MGHDK and CDR2 SYGVNS. Unmatched junction bases numbered 18, after V lost 9 bases and J lost 4 bases. The CDR3 sequence is 16 residues long. The CDR3 DNA follows: TGTGCCAGGGGGAGGGAGCTCCTGTTTTGGGCGTACGAGCAGTACTTC. Translated, it gives CARGRELLFWAYEQYF.

About this clonotype itself: A much larger clone is a single base away; this may be a read error. The V and J genes are TRBV6-1 and TRBJ1-1; D is unclear. The CDR3 extends over 11 amino acids. Germline lookup yields CDR1 MNHNS and CDR2 SASEGT. The CDR3 DNA reads TGTACCAGCAACGGTCTCTCTGAAGCTTTCTTT. Translating it yields CTSNGLSEAFF.

V gene TRBV5-1 combines with J gene TRBJ1-4; D unclear. Germline V gives CDR1 SGHRS, CDR2 YFSETQ. V gave up 2 bases and J gave up 8 bases, with 13 bases separating them. CDR3 length: 14 residues. CDR3 in amino acids: CASSFASMEEKLFF. DNA of the CDR3: TGCGCCAGCAGCTTTGCCAGTATGGAGGAAAAACTGTTTTTT. Supplemented by reference TRBV5-1 and TRBJ1-4, the full variable domain reads KAGVTQTPRYLIKTRGQQVTLSCSPISGHRSVSWYQQTPGQGLQFLFEYFSETQRNKGNFPGRFSGRQFSNSRSEMNVSTLELGDSALYLCASSFASMEEKLFFGSGTQLSVL.

A few counts support this clonotype. The V and J genes are TRBV11-1 and TRBJ2-5; unclear D gene. The CDR3 runs 15 residues. CDR1 SGHAT and CDR2 FQDESV come from the germline V gene (reference sequence). Trimming removed 5 bases from V and 2 bases from J, with 15 bases in between. The CDR3 reads CASSPVFGYQETQYF. The CDR3 bases are TGTGCCAGCAGCCCCGTTTTCGGCTATCAAGAGACCCAGTACTTC.

This clonotype was picked up many times. J is TRBJ1-1 and V is TRBV2; D remains unclear. Trimming took off 9 bases at V and 10 bases at J, with 18 bases between the two ends. The CDR3 is made up of 12 amino acids. Germline V lookup: CDR1 SNHLY, CDR2 FYNNEI. DNA for the CDR3: TGTGCCAGAAAGGGATTGGGGAGCGGAGCTTTCTTT. It translates to CARKGLGSGAFF.

Notes on this clonotype: This sequence may be a read error, since a much larger clone differs from it by one base. This chain uses TRBV28 with TRBJ1-4, with 8 bases aligning to TRBD1. The ends lost 6 bases at V and 8 bases at J; junction bases unmatched: 8. The CDR3 extends over 14 amino acids. Germline lookup yields CDR1 MDHEN and CDR2 SYDVKM. For the CDR3, the DNA is TGTGCCAGCAGAATGCCAGGGGGCGGGGAAAAACTGTTTTTT. It yields the protein CASRMPGGGEKLFF.

The chain combines TRBV19 with TRBJ1-1; D is uncertain. This CDR3 has 13 amino acids. V lost 11 bases and J 2 bases, leaving 15 bases between the germline ends. Germline V gene data show CDR1 as LNHDA and CDR2 as SQIVND (reference sequence). DNA for the CDR3: TGTGCCCCCAGGACGGTGGAAAACACTGAAGCTTTCTTT. This encodes CAPRTVENTEAFF.

This clonotype was recorded a few times. The chain uses TRBV5-4 and TRBJ1-2; TRBD1 agrees at 11 bases. The CDR3 extends over 17 amino acids. V trimming: 3 bases; J trimming: 7 bases; junction bases outside the gene matches: 14. The germline gives CDR1 SGHNT, CDR2 YYREEE (reference sequence). CDR3 in amino acids: CASSYLYPGQGALGYTF. The CDR3 region has the DNA TGTGCCAGCAGCTATCTTTACCCCGGACAGGGGGCGCTTGGCTACACCTTC.

The chain uses TRBV20-1 and TRBJ2-4; D tentatively fits TRBD1 or TRBD2 (5 bases each). The germline V gene has CDR1 DFQATT and CDR2 SNEGSKA (reference sequence). The CDR3 spans 11 residues. V lost 6 bases, J lost 11 bases, and 14 bases lay in between. CDR3 in amino acids: CSARDVQFQYF. The CDR3 nucleotides are TGCAGTGCGAGGGACGTGCAGTTTCAGTACTTC.